This TCR beta chain originates from a study of identical twins. CDR1 and CDR2 from the germline V gene are KGHSH and LQKENI. The CDR3 covers 13 residues. Comment on this clonotype: Sequence at one end of the junction differs from germline and may be a read error.

TCRdb analysed the 5' RACE reads with MiXCR anew, one entry per CDR3 protein. Among 500,000 to 550,000 distinct CDR3 sequences listed, roughly a fifth were seen once. These same data were also listed under a study on T cells expressing NK-cell markers.

The gene calls are TRBV18 and TRBJ2-3; D ambiguous. The sequenced material came from CD4+ T cells sorted from blood. The clonotype comes from a woman under 30 in good health. The CDR3 DNA is TGTGCCAGCTCACCACCGGCAGGCGTCCTGTTGGATTTT. Encoded protein: CASSPPAGVLLDF.